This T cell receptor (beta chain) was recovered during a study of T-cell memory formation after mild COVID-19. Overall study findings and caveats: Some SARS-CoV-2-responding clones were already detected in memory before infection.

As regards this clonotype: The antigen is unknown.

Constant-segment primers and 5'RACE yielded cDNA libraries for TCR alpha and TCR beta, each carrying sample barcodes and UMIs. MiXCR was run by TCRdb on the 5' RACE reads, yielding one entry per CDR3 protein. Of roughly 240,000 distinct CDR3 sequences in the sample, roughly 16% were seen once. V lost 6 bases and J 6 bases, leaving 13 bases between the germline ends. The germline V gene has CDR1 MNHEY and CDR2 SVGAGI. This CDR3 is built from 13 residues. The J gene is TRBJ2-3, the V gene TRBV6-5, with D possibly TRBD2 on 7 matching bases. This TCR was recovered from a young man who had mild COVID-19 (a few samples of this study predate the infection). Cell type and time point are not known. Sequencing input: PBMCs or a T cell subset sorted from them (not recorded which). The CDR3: CASRLQGGDTQYF. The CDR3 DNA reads TGTGCCAGCAGACTACAGGGAGGGGATACGCAGTATTTT.